The entry below gives a single TCR beta chain sequence along with its context. In the source study's methods: Amplification with reference gene primers provided the estimates of nucleated cell counts. The data were produced by immunoSEQ multiplex PCR, yet TCRdb's version contains in-frame clones alone and is incomplete. V, J and clone size derive from that table, while D and trimming were established from the DNA sequence. This sample has 140,000 to 150,000 clones, with 80% to 90% found just once. The record originates from a study of blood T cell repertoires in COVID-19. About the research overall: The origin of the acute and convalescent COVID-19 samples was the United States, Italy and Spain.

Germline assignment: CDR1 WSHSY and CDR2 SAAADI. CDR3 length equals 13 residues. V gave up 6 bases and J gave up 4 bases, with 12 bases separating them. Sequenced sample: peripheral blood. The origin of this receptor is a woman between 50 and 59 years old with acute or convalescent COVID-19. This chain uses TRBV10-2 with TRBJ1-1; possible D gene TRBD1, 5 bases. CDR3: CASRSGGGTEAFF. The CDR3 DNA reads TGCGCCAGCAGGTCGGGGGGTGGCACTGAAGCTTTCTTT.